The 22 T cell receptor beta chains presented below share a single source sample, sequenced in a study of pediatric ulcerative colitis. One to two pinch biopsies were taken from the rectum during colonoscopy. Sequencing used immunoSEQ multiplex PCR; TCRdb keeps in-frame clones, though not all of them. The sample includes about 36,000 clones, around four fifths of them seen just once. Sequenced input: gut tissue. The receptors come from a boy under 18 with moderate ulcerative colitis.

The rearrangement uses TRBV15 and TRBJ1-5, with D hard to call. CDR1 is LNHNV, CDR2 YYDKDF, per germline (reference sequence). The CDR3 contains 15 residues. V was clipped by 0 bases and J by 5 bases, with 11 bases between them. The CDR3 loop reads CATSRDKLGYQPQHF. The CDR3 DNA reads TGTGCCACCAGCAGAGACAAGTTGGGGTATCAGCCCCAGCATTTT.

The gene calls are TRBV4-3 and TRBJ2-1; 10 bases line up with TRBD2. The CDR3 has 15 amino acids. The V gene end was trimmed by 5 bases and the J gene end by 8 bases; junction bases not matched to a gene: 9. Looked up from germline, CDR1 is LGHNA and CDR2 is YSLEER. CDR3 sequence (DNA): TGCGCCAGCAGCGGAGTAGCGGGGGGCCGGGATGAGCAGTTCTTC. Translation: CASSGVAGGRDEQFF.

This chain links TRBV28 with TRBJ2-3; the match to TRBD2 covers 8 bases. Germline assignment: CDR1 MDHEN and CDR2 SYDVKM. J was trimmed by 5 bases and V by 2 bases; bases with no gene match: 6. The CDR3 runs 15 residues. The CDR3 here is CASSLGREVGDTQYF. CDR3 sequence (DNA): TGTGCCAGCAGTTTAGGGCGGGAGGTGGGAGATACGCAGTATTTT.

The chain recombines TRBV10-3 with TRBJ2-6; D could derive from TRBD1 or TRBD2 (5 bases each). The CDR3 sequence is 18 residues long. Germline V lookup: CDR1 ENHRY, CDR2 SYGVKD. The germline V and J ends were trimmed by 4 bases and 4 bases, with 20 bases remaining between them. The CDR3 is CAISVGVGRETGANVLTF. CDR3 nucleotide sequence: TGTGCCATCAGTGTTGGTGTGGGCAGGGAGACCGGGGCCAACGTCCTGACTTTC.

This clone was observed a handful of times. V and J are TRBV6-5 and TRBJ2-1, with 7 positions matching TRBD2. The CDR3 is 14 amino acids. J gave up 5 bases and V 2 bases, and 3 bases lay outside the gene matches. CDR1 MNHEY and CDR2 SVGAGI come from the germline V gene. CDR3 sequence reads: CASSYGTINNEQFF. The CDR3 DNA follows: TGTGCCAGCAGTTACGGGACTATCAACAATGAGCAGTTCTTC.

The rearrangement joins TRBV5-8 to TRBJ1-2, with D tentatively TRBD1 (5 bases). The germline V gene encodes CDR1 SGHTS and CDR2 YDEGEE. CDR3 length: 13 residues. V was shortened by 4 bases and J by 4 bases, with 11 bases between the two germline ends. The CDR3 DNA reads as TGTGCCAGCAGCGTTCCGGGACTCTATGGCTACACCTTC. This gives the protein CASSVPGLYGYTF.

The chain joins TRBV12-1 to TRBJ2-3; TRBD1, as called in the table, went unchecked against the DNA. TRBV12-1 represents a pseudogene. CDR3 length: 18 residues. The CDR3 coding sequence is TGTGCCAGCAGCTTTAGGGACCCGGGACAGGGTAGCACAGATACGCAGTATTTT. It encodes CASSFRDPGQGSTDTQYF.

V is TRBV7-9 and J is TRBJ1-2; perhaps TRBD1 as D (5 bases). The V gene's germline CDR1 is SEHNR and CDR2 FQNEAQ (reference sequence). The V and J ends lost 5 bases and 2 bases respectively, with 15 bases between them. The CDR3 extends over 15 amino acids. The CDR3 spells CASSPWDRKNYGYTF. For the CDR3, the DNA is TGTGCCAGCAGCCCGTGGGACCGAAAAAACTATGGCTACACCTTC.

J is TRBJ1-2 and V is TRBV30; a possible D gene is TRBD1 (5 bases). V was cut by 2 bases and J by 7 bases, with 11 bases left in between. The CDR3 is 12 amino acids. Germline CDR1 GTSNPN, CDR2 SVGIG (reference sequence). The CDR3 is CAWSTWGPGYTF. Written as DNA, the CDR3 is TGTGCCTGGAGTACATGGGGACCTGGCTACACCTTC.

This rearrangement joins TRBV18 to TRBJ1-2; possible D gene TRBD1, 5 bases. This CDR3 comprises 15 residues. Germline lookup yields CDR1 KGHSH and CDR2 LQKENI. V was cut by 0 bases and J by 6 bases, with 14 bases left in between. CDR3 sequence (DNA): TGTGCCAGCTCACCACCCTCTGACAGTTCCCATGGCTACACCTTC. This sequence encodes CASSPPSDSSHGYTF.

This clone was recorded a few times. The chain carries TRBV5-1 and TRBJ1-1, with TRBD1 matching over 10 bases. The germline V gene has CDR1 SGHRS and CDR2 YFSETQ. The CDR3 consists of 16 residues. The ends lost 2 bases at V and 5 bases at J; junction bases unmatched: 9. CDR3 in DNA: TGCGCCAGCAGCTTTACTACCGGGACAGGGGTAACTGAAGCTTTCTTT. This sequence encodes CASSFTTGTGVTEAFF.

The chain carries TRBV10-2 and TRBJ2-3; TRBD1 aligns across 7 bases. Germline V gene sequence: CDR1 WSHSY, CDR2 SAAADI. Trimming cost V 4 bases and J 2 bases; bases outside gene matches: 12. This CDR3 is built from 17 residues. In nucleotides, the CDR3 is TGCGCCAGCAGTGCCAGGAGAGGGACAGAACCCACAGATACGCAGTATTTT. It encodes CASSARRGTEPTDTQYF.

V gene TRBV6-4 combines with J gene TRBJ1-2; 8 nucleotides align to TRBD1. Germline CDR1 is MRHNA and CDR2 is SNTAGT. J lost 7 bases, V lost 3 bases, and 7 bases had no gene match. The CDR3 is 14 amino acids. This CDR3 is CASSDSYRGAGYTF. The CDR3 DNA reads as TGTGCCAGCAGTGATTCTTACAGGGGGGCTGGCTACACCTTC.

The chain has TRBV10-3 and TRBJ2-3; 12 nucleotides match TRBD2. The germline gives CDR1 ENHRY, CDR2 SYGVKD. This CDR3 is 18 amino acids long. Trimming at V came to 3 bases and at J to 2 bases, leaving 9 bases not matched to a gene. The CDR3 bases are TGTGCCATCAGTGATCTAGCGGGGGGGACAGAAATCACAGATACGCAGTATTTT. Translated, it gives CAISDLAGGTEITDTQYF.

The chain has TRBV30 and TRBJ2-7, with 8 bases that match TRBD2. The CDR3 extends over 14 amino acids. V shed 2 bases, J shed 4 bases, and the junction held 7 bases outside the gene matches. Germline CDR1 GTSNPN, CDR2 SVGIG (reference sequence). In nucleotides, the CDR3 is TGTGCCTGGAGTCGGGAGGGGACCCTTTACGAGCAGTACTTC. It codes for CAWSREGTLYEQYF.

This rearrangement joins TRBV5-1 to TRBJ2-2, with 7 bases that match TRBD2. CDR3 length: 14 residues. The ends lost 4 bases at V and 7 bases at J; junction bases unmatched: 7. Germline CDR1 reads SGHRS; CDR2 reads YFSETQ. The CDR3 here is CASSPDGGSGELFF. In DNA, the CDR3 is TGCGCCAGCAGCCCGGACGGCGGGAGCGGGGAGCTGTTTTTT.

The CDR3 DNA follows: TGCAGCGTCCACCGGGGAGGGGAAAAACTGTTTTTT. As protein: CSVHRGGEKLFF. The chain is built from TRBV29-1 and TRBJ1-4; no clear D gene. The CDR3 is 12 residues long. Trimming shortened V by 6 bases and J by 8 bases, and 13 bases separated the two germline ends. CDR1 SQVTM and CDR2 ANQGSEA come from the germline V gene.

This clone came up a few times. The V gene is TRBV5-8, the J gene TRBJ2-5; D is unclear. V lost 2 bases and J 1 base, leaving 9 bases between the germline ends. This CDR3 contains 14 residues. Germline CDR1 reads SGHTS; CDR2 reads YDEGEE. CDR3 residues: CASSFVSVQETQYF. The DNA for the CDR3 is TGTGCCAGCAGCTTCGTATCCGTCCAAGAGACCCAGTACTTC.

CDR3 region: CASSLAENTEAFF. For the CDR3, the DNA is TGCGCCAGCAGCTTGGCGGAGAACACTGAAGCTTTCTTT. The chain couples TRBV5-1 to TRBJ1-1, with D unresolved. The CDR3 extends over 13 amino acids. V gave up 0 bases and J gave up 1 base, with 4 bases separating them. Germline CDR1 reads SGHRS; CDR2 reads YFSETQ.

By share, this clone counts as medium-sized. The genes are TRBV28 and TRBJ1-2; D might be TRBD1 (5 bases). CDR3 length: 16 amino acids. Germline lookup yields CDR1 MDHEN and CDR2 SYDVKM. The ends were cut back, 4 bases at V and 2 bases at J, with 17 bases in the middle. CDR3 sequence: CASSSPWGGSNYGYTF. DNA of the CDR3: TGTGCCAGCAGTTCACCTTGGGGGGGATCCAACTATGGCTACACCTTC.

This chain connects TRBV5-6 to TRBJ2-2; possible D gene TRBD1, 5 bases. Germline CDR1 and CDR2: SGHDT and YYEEEE. V dropped 1 base and J dropped 1 base, with 11 bases sitting between them. The CDR3 runs 16 residues. CDR3 loop: CASSLYQGWNTGELFF. In DNA form, the CDR3 reads TGTGCCAGCAGCTTGTATCAGGGATGGAACACCGGGGAGCTGTTTTTT.

The J gene is TRBJ1-6, the V gene TRBV7-2, with D unclear. The V end was cut by 5 bases, the J end by 3 bases, with 23 bases between. Looked up from germline, CDR1 is SGHTA and CDR2 is FQGNSA. The CDR3 has 19 residues. CDR3 nucleotides: TGTGCCAGCAGCAGTACGGGAAGATCCCGATTGCTCTATAATTCACCCCTCCACTTT. Its translation is CASSSTGRSRLLYNSPLHF.